One and the same sample provided the 10 T cell receptor beta chains below, sequenced in a study of T cells after yellow fever vaccination. TCRdb passed the 5' RACE reads through MiXCR, listing each CDR3 protein once. The table lists hundreds of thousands of distinct CDR3 sequences, 8.7% of them singletons. The sequences come from PBMCs, collected on the day of the first yellow fever vaccination. The receptors stem from a man between 18 and 29 years old who received the YFV17D yellow fever vaccine.

As concerns this clonotype: One end of the junction does not line up with germline, which may come from a read error. The CDR3 reads CSVGLGNPEAFF. The DNA of the CDR3 is TGCAGCGTTGGGCTGGGGAACCCTGAAGCTTTCTTT. The chain combines TRBV29-1 with TRBJ1-1; D gene unclear. The CDR3 sequence is 12 residues long. Germline CDR1 reads SQVTM; CDR2 reads ANQGSEA.

This clonotype was recorded a few times. The chain employs TRBV5-1 and TRBJ2-5; D gene ambiguous. The CDR3 covers 16 residues. Germline V lookup: CDR1 SGHRS, CDR2 YFSETQ. V lost 0 bases, J lost 2 bases, and 14 bases lay in between. The CDR3 DNA is TGCGCCAGCAGCTTGGGCTGGCAGACAATTCAAGAGACCCAGTACTTC. Translating it yields CASSLGWQTIQETQYF.

The chain couples TRBV7-9 to TRBJ2-7, with no clear D. CDR1 is SEHNR, CDR2 FQNEAQ, per germline (reference sequence). This CDR3 contains 13 residues. The germline V and J ends were trimmed by 5 bases and 9 bases, with 17 bases remaining between them. The chain's CDR3 is CASSRSRSSVQYF. The CDR3 bases are TGTGCCAGCAGCCGGTCCCGCAGCTCGGTGCAGTACTTC.

The chain employs TRBV19 and TRBJ2-3; possibly TRBD2 for D (5 bases). This CDR3 has 15 residues. Germline V gives CDR1 LNHDA, CDR2 SQIVND (reference sequence). V was cut by 5 bases and J by 0 bases, with 12 bases left in between. The CDR3 loop reads CASSAAGESTDTQYF. The CDR3 DNA follows: TGTGCCAGTAGTGCCGCCGGGGAGAGCACAGATACGCAGTATTTT.

This clonotype was observed a handful of times. The genes are TRBV5-4 and TRBJ1-5; a weak D match, TRBD1 (6 bases). The length of the CDR3 is 15 residues. Trimming shortened V by 0 bases and J by 11 bases, and 18 bases separated the two germline ends. The V gene's germline CDR1 is SGHNT and CDR2 YYREEE (reference sequence). The CDR3 sequence: CASSLGGGLTAAQHF. The DNA for the CDR3 is TGTGCCAGCAGCTTGGGGGGGGGCCTCACAGCGGCCCAGCATTTT. The full variable domain, rest sourced from reference TRBV5-4 and TRBJ1-5, is ETGVTQSPTHLIKTRGQQVTLRCSSQSGHNTVSWYQQALGQGPQFIFQYYREEENGRGNFPPRFSGLQFPNYSSELNVNALELDDSALYLCASSLGGGLTAAQHFGDGTRLSIL.

This clonotype has more than one count but fewer than ten. The rearrangement uses TRBV19 and TRBJ1-5; D not resolved. The CDR3 spans 14 residues. CDR1 and CDR2 from the germline V gene are LNHDA and SQIVND (reference sequence). V was pared by 7 bases and J by 7 bases, with 17 bases between. In DNA form, the CDR3 reads TGTGCCAGTAAGATCCCCGGAACGATACAGCCCCAGCATTTT. The encoded protein is CASKIPGTIQPQHF.

This clonotype has just a few counts. The chain employs TRBV20-1 and TRBJ2-7; perhaps D is TRBD1 or TRBD2 (5 bases each). The germline CDR1 and CDR2 sequences are DFQATT and SNEGSKA (reference sequence). V lost 4 bases and J lost 5, with 9 bases in between. CDR3 length equals 11 residues. CDR3 nucleotide sequence: TGCAGTGCTATGAGGGGCGACGAGCAGTACTTC. This sequence encodes CSAMRGDEQYF.

The chain recombines TRBV5-1 with TRBJ1-1, with D perhaps TRBD1 (6 bases). V gave up 4 bases and J gave up 8 bases, with 15 bases separating them. Looked up from germline, CDR1 is SGHRS and CDR2 is YFSETQ. This CDR3 spans 13 amino acids. DNA for the CDR3: TGCGCCAGCAGCCCGGGACAAGGGTTGGAAGCTTTCTTT. It is translated as CASSPGQGLEAFF.

This clonotype was recorded at least ten times. The rearrangement joins TRBV30 to TRBJ1-5; D uncertain. Germline CDR1 and CDR2: GTSNPN and SVGIG (reference sequence). V was clipped by 2 bases and J by 2 bases, with 10 bases between them. This CDR3 comprises 14 residues. This chain's CDR3 is CAWSLGFGNQPQHF. CDR3 nucleotide sequence: TGTGCCTGGAGTTTGGGATTTGGCAATCAGCCCCAGCATTTT.

This clonotype was detected only a few times. The chain uses TRBV4-2 and TRBJ2-3; D is tentatively TRBD1 or TRBD2 (6 bases each). Germline V lookup: CDR1 LGHNA, CDR2 YNFKEQ. Trimming cost V 0 bases and J 3 bases, with 13 bases left between them. The CDR3 has 16 residues. The CDR3 sequence is CASSQERGGITDTQYF. DNA for the CDR3: TGTGCCAGCAGCCAAGAGCGAGGGGGGATAACAGATACGCAGTATTTT.